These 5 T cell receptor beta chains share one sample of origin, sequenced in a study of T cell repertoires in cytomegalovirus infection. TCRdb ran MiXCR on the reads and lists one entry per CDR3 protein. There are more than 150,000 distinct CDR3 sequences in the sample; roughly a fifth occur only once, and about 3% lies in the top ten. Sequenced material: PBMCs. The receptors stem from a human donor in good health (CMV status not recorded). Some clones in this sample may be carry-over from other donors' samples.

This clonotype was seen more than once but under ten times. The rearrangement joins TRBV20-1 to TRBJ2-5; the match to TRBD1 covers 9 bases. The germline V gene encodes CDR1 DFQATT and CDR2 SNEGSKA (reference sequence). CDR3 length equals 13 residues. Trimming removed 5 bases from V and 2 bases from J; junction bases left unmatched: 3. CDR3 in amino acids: CSALQGAQETQYF. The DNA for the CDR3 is TGCAGTGCTTTACAGGGGGCTCAAGAGACCCAGTACTTC.

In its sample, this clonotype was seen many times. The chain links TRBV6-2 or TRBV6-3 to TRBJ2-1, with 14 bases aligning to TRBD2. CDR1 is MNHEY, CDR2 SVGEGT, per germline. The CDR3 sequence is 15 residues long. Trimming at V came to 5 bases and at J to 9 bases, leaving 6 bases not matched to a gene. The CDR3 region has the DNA TGTGCCAGCAGTCGGGGACTAGCGGGAGTTAGTGAGCAGTTCTTC. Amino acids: CASSRGLAGVSEQFF.

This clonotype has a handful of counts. As DNA, the CDR3 is TGTGCCAGCTTGACGGGCGGGACGCCAACCTCTAGCACAGATACGCAGTATTTT. Encoded protein: CASLTGGTPTSSTDTQYF. This sequence joins TRBV7-3 and TRBJ2-3; D may be TRBD2 (6 bases). Deletions cut 8 bases from V and 0 bases from J, with 24 bases between. CDR3 size: 18 residues. Germline lookup yields CDR1 SGHTA and CDR2 FQGTGA.

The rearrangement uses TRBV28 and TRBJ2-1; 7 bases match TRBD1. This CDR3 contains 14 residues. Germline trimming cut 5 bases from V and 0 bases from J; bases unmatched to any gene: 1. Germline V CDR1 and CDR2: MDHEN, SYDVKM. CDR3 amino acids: CASSGTVSYNEQFF. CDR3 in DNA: TGTGCCAGCAGTGGGACAGTCTCCTACAATGAGCAGTTCTTC.

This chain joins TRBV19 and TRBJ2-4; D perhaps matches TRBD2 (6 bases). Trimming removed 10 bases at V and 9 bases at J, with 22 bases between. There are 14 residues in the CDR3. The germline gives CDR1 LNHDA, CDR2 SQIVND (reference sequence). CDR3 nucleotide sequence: TGTGCCACCCAAACCGGTAAGACTAGTGCCATTCAGTACTTC. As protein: CATQTGKTSAIQYF. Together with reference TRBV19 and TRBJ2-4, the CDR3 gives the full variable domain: DGGITQSPKYLFRKEGQNVTLSCEQNLNHDAMYWYRQDPGQGLRLIYYSQIVNDFQKGDIAEGYSVSREKKESFPLTVTSAQKNPTAFYLCATQTGKTSAIQYFGAGTRLSVL.